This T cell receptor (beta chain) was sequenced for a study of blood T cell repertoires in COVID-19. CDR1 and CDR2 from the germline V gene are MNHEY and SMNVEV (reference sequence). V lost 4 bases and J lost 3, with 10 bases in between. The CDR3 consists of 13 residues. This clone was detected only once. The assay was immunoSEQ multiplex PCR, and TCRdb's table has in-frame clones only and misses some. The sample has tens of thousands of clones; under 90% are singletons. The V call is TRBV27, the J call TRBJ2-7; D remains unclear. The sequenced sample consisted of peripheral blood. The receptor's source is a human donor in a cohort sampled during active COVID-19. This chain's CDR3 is CASSSGLHYEQYF. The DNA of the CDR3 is TGTGCCAGCAGTTCTGGTTTACACTACGAGCAGTACTTC.